This T cell receptor (beta chain) was documented in a study of shared clonotypes between healthy human individuals. Study in general: Plates per donor: three CD4 naive, three CD4 memory, two CD8 naive, one CD8 memory.

CDR1 is MGHDK and CDR2 is SYGVNS in the germline V gene. Trimming left V 8 bases short and J 2 bases short, with 13 bases between. This CDR3 contains 14 residues. This clone has only one observation. Its target is not known. General study findings and limits: Rarefaction showed sorted-subset sequencing was incomplete despite large depth.

Positive CCR7 selection of CD45RO-negative cells yielded the naive CD8 cells, and terminally differentiated effector memory CD45RA+ cells were excluded. In the original analysis: Junction-only sequences produced by ImmunoSEQ had no quality scores, so filtering differed. Method: immunoSEQ multiplex PCR; TCRdb's copy keeps in-frame clones and lacks some. The DNA gave D and trimming, while V, J and clone size come from that table. The repertoire holds millions of clones, about 93% seen once, with around 1.7% in the top ten. The chain uses TRBV25-1 and TRBJ2-1; tentative D call: TRBD1 (6 bases). Sample: naive CD8+ T cells from PBMCs. This sequence originates from a man aged 18 to 30 in good health. Some clones in this sample may be carry-over from other donors' samples. CDR3 amino acids: CASAGVQPYNEQFF. For the CDR3, the DNA is TGTGCCAGCGCAGGGGTACAGCCCTACAATGAGCAGTTCTTC.